These 14 T cell receptor beta chains originate from one sample sequenced in a study of CD8 T cells in Susac syndrome. An input of about 0.5 to 1 ug of RNA was subjected to reverse transcription using random hexamers. TCRdb re-called the immunoSEQ multiplex PCR reads through MiXCR, storing one row per CDR3 protein. The profile covers 84,000 or so distinct CDR3 sequences, with roughly 94% appearing a single time and under 1% taken by the ten largest. The sequencing sample was made of CD8+ T cells from PBMCs. Receptor source: a human donor with Susac syndrome.

The chain carries TRBV29-1 and TRBJ2-7; D unclear. The germline V and J ends were trimmed by 1 base and 3 bases, with 13 bases remaining between them. Germline lookup yields CDR1 SQVTM and CDR2 ANQGSEA. The CDR3 runs 14 residues. Here the CDR3 DNA reads TGCAGCGTTGAAGGAAACGGGCAGTTCTACGAGCAGTACTTC. Its translation is CSVEGNGQFYEQYF.

The V call is TRBV6-1, the J call TRBJ2-3; D might be TRBD1 (5 bases). Germline V CDR1 and CDR2: MNHNS, SASEGT. V was cut by 3 bases and J by 3 bases, with 16 bases left in between. The CDR3 covers 16 residues. Here the CDR3 reads CASSDILRGLTDTQYF. Written as DNA, the CDR3 is TGTGCCAGCAGTGACATTTTAAGGGGCTTGACAGATACGCAGTATTTT.

The J gene is TRBJ2-7, the V gene TRBV9; TRBD1 aligns across 8 bases. The CDR3 length is 14 residues. In germline, CDR1 is SGDLS, CDR2 YYNGEE. Losses at the gene ends were 2 bases for V and 3 bases for J; bases not matched to a gene: 4. DNA for the CDR3: TGTGCCAGCAGCGTTGGACAGGGAGGCTACGAGCAGTACTTC. Amino acids: CASSVGQGGYEQYF. The variable domain in full, with the rest retrieved from reference TRBV9 and TRBJ2-7, is DSGVTQTPKHLITATGQRVTLRCSPRSGDLSVYWYQQSLDQGLQFLIQYYNGEERAKGNILERFSAQQFPDLHSELNLSSLELGDSALYFCASSVGQGGYEQYFGPGTRLTVT.

The V and J genes are TRBV5-6 and TRBJ2-7; 8 bases agree with TRBD2. The CDR3 is 14 amino acids. The J segment lost 4 bases and the V segment lost 0 bases, leaving 3 bases of the junction unmatched. Germline V CDR1 and CDR2: SGHDT, YYEEEE. The CDR3 loop is CASSLGLALYEQYF. DNA of the CDR3: TGTGCCAGCAGCTTGGGACTAGCGCTATACGAGCAGTACTTC.

V and J are TRBV13 and TRBJ1-4; D is undetermined. V was trimmed by 0 bases and J by 5 bases, leaving 7 bases between them. CDR3 length: 14 residues. CDR1 is PRHDT and CDR2 is FYEKMQ in the germline V gene (reference sequence). Here the CDR3 reads CASSLGGSNEKLFF. The CDR3 bases are TGTGCCAGCAGCTTAGGCGGGTCGAATGAAAAACTGTTTTTT.

This chain uses TRBV20-1 with TRBJ2-1, with D possibly TRBD2 on 5 matching bases. Trimming shortened V by 6 bases and J by 1 base, and 13 bases separated the two germline ends. The CDR3 sequence is 14 residues long. CDR1 and CDR2 (germline): DFQATT, SNEGSKA (reference sequence). This CDR3 is CSARQLVSYNEQFF. The CDR3 DNA is TGCAGTGCCAGACAACTAGTTTCCTACAATGAGCAGTTCTTC.

This sequence joins TRBV20-1 and TRBJ2-3; possibly TRBD1 or TRBD2 for D (6 bases each). In germline, CDR1 is DFQATT, CDR2 SNEGSKA (reference sequence). The length of the CDR3 is 16 residues. Trimming pared 0 bases from V and 2 bases from J, leaving 15 bases between. CDR3 nucleotide sequence: TGCAGTGCTAGAGATCCTACGGGGGCTATCACAGATACGCAGTATTTT. Residues: CSARDPTGAITDTQYF.

This clonotype occurred once. The chain has TRBV3-1 and TRBJ2-1, with 7 bases identical to TRBD2. This CDR3 region has 15 residues. The V gene's germline CDR1 is LGHDT and CDR2 YNNKEL (reference sequence). Germline trimming cut 4 bases from V and 5 bases from J; bases unmatched to any gene: 8. The CDR3 nucleotides read TGTGCCAGCAGCCTTACTAGCGAAGGGGACAATGAGCAGTTCTTC. This encodes CASSLTSEGDNEQFF.

This chain links TRBV5-4 with TRBJ1-6; possible D gene TRBD1, 6 bases. The V gene lost 1 base and the J gene lost 5 bases, with 7 bases spanning the gap. Germline-derived CDR1 and CDR2 are SGHNT and YYREEE (reference sequence). The CDR3 contains 14 residues. The CDR3 coding sequence is TGTGCCAGCAGCTTGAGGGGGGATAATTCACCCCTCCACTTT. Amino acid sequence: CASSLRGDNSPLHF.

The chain employs TRBV5-6 and TRBJ1-4; D remains unclear. The CDR3 covers 11 residues. CDR1 SGHDT and CDR2 YYEEEE come from the germline V gene. The germline V and J ends were trimmed by 3 bases and 6 bases, with 3 bases remaining between them. CDR3 nucleotides: TGTGCCAGCAGCTCCGATGAAAAACTGTTTTTT. Translation gives CASSSDEKLFF.

The rearrangement uses TRBV25-1 and TRBJ2-5; D ambiguous. The CDR3 is 16 amino acids. The V end was cut by 6 bases, the J end by 5 bases, with 22 bases between. Germline V gene data show CDR1 as MGHDK and CDR2 as SYGVNS. CDR3 nucleotide sequence: TGTGCCAGCAGCACCTCTTCCTCCCCGCTTAGGGAGACCCAGTACTTC. This translates into CASSTSSSPLRETQYF.

The J gene is TRBJ2-7, the V gene TRBV5-6; D ambiguous. Germline-derived CDR1 and CDR2 are SGHDT and YYEEEE. Trimming left V 4 bases short and J 3 bases short, with 8 bases between. CDR3 length equals 12 residues. CDR3 in amino acids: CASSAQRYEQYF. The DNA for the CDR3 is TGTGCCAGCAGCGCCCAGCGCTACGAGCAGTACTTC.

This chain uses TRBV4-2 with TRBJ1-5; no firm D call. The CDR3 contains 15 residues. CDR1 and CDR2 from the germline V gene are LGHNA and YNFKEQ. Trimming removed 0 bases at V and 7 bases at J, with 13 bases between. CDR3 sequence: CASSQDGGGMQPQHF. CDR3 nucleotides: TGTGCCAGCAGCCAAGATGGAGGCGGGATGCAGCCCCAGCATTTT.

This chain links TRBV5-6 with TRBJ2-7; D gene unclear. This CDR3 contains 14 residues. The ends were cut back, 1 base at V and 3 bases at J, with 11 bases in the middle. From germline, CDR1 is SGHDT and CDR2 YYEEEE. This CDR3 reads CASSLSPDSYEQYF. The DNA of the CDR3 is TGTGCCAGCAGCTTGAGCCCCGATAGCTACGAGCAGTACTTC.